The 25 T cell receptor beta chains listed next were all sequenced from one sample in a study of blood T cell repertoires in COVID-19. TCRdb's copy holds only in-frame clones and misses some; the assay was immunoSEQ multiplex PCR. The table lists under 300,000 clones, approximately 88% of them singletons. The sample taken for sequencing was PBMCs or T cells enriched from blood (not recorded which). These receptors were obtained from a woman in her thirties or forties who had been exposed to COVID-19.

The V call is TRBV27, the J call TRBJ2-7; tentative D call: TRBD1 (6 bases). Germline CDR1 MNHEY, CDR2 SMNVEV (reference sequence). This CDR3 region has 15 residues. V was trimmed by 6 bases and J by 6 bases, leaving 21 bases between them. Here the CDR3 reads CASSRTDRATGEQYF. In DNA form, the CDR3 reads TGTGCCAGCAGCCGAACAGACCGGGCGACAGGCGAGCAGTACTTC.

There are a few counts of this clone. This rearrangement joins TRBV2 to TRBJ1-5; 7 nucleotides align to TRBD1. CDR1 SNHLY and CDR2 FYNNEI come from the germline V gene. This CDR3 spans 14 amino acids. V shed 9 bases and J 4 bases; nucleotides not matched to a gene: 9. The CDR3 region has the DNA TGTGCCAGTAGACAACAGGGGTTTAATCAGCCCCAGCATTTT. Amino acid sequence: CASRQQGFNQPQHF.

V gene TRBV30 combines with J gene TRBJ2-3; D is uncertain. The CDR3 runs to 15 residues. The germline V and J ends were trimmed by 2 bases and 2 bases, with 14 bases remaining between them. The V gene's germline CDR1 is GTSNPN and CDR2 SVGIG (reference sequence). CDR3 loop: CAWSPAETNTDTQYF. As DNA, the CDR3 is TGTGCCTGGAGTCCCGCGGAAACTAACACAGATACGCAGTATTTT.

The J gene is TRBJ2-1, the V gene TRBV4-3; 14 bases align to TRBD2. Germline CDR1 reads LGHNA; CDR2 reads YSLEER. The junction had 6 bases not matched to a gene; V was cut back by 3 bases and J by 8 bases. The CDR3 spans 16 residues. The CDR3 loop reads CASSHPGLAGGYEQFF. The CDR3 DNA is TGCGCCAGCAGCCACCCAGGACTAGCGGGAGGCTATGAGCAGTTCTTC.

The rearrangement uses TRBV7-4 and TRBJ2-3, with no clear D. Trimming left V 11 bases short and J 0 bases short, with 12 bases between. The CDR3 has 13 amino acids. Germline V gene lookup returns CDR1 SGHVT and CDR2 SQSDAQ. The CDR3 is CALLAVSTDTQYF. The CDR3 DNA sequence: TGTGCCCTACTTGCGGTAAGCACAGATACGCAGTATTTT. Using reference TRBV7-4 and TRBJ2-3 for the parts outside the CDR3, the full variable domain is GAGVSQSPRYKVAKRGRDVALRCDSISGHVTLYWYRQTLGQGSEVLTYSQSDAQRDKSGRPSGRFSAERPERSVSTLKIQRTEQGDSAVYLCALLAVSTDTQYFGPGTRLTVL.

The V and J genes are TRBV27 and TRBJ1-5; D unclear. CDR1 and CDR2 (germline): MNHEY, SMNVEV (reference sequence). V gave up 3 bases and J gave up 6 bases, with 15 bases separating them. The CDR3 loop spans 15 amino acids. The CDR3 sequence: CASSLGAGAGQPQHF. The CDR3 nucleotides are TGTGCCAGCAGTTTGGGAGCTGGCGCGGGTCAGCCCCAGCATTTT.

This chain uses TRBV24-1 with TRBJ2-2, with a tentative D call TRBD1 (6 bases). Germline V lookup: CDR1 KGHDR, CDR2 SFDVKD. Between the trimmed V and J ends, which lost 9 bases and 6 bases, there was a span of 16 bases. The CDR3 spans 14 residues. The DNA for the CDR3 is TGTGCCACCCGCGGACAGAATTTAGCCGGGGAGCTGTTTTTT. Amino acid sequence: CATRGQNLAGELFF.

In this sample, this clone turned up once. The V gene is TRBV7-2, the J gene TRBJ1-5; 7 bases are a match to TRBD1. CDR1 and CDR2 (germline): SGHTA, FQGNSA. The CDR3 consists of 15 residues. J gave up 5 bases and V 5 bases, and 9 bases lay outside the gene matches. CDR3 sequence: CASSLQNDRDQPQHF. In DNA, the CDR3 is TGTGCCAGCAGCCTCCAAAATGACAGGGATCAGCCCCAGCATTTT.

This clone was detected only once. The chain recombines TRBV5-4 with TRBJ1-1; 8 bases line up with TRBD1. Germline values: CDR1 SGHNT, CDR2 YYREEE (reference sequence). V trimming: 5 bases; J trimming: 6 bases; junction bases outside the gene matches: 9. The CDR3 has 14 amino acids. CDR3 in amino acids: CASSGDRGGAEAFF. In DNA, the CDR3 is TGTGCCAGCAGTGGAGACAGGGGAGGCGCTGAAGCTTTCTTT.

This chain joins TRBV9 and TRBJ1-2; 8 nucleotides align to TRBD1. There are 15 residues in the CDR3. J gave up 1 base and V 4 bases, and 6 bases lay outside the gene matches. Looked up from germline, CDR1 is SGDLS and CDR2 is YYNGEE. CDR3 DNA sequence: TGTGCCAGCAGCACAGAGACAGGGGTTAACTATGGCTACACCTTC. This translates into CASSTETGVNYGYTF.

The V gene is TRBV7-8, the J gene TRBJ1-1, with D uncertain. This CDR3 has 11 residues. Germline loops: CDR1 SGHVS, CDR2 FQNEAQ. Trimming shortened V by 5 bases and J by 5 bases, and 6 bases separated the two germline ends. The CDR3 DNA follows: TGTGCCAGCAGCCCGGGGACTGAAGCTTTCTTT. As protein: CASSPGTEAFF.

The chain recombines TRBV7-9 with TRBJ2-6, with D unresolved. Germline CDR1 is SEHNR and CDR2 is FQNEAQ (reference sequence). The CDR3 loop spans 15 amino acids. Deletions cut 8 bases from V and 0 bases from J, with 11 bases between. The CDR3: CASYFPLSGANVLTF. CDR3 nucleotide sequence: TGTGCCAGCTACTTCCCCCTCTCTGGGGCCAACGTCCTGACTTTC.

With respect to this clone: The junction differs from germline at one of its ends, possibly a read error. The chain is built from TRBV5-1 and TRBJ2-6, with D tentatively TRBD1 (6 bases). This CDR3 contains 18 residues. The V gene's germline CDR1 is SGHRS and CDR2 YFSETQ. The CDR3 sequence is CASSLGGQFLSGANVLTF. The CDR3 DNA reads TGTGCCAGCAGCTTGGGCGGACAGTTCCTCTCTGGGGCCAACGTCCTGACTTTC.

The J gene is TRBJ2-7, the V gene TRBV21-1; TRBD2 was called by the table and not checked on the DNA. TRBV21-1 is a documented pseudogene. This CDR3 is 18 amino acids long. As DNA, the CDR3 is TGTGCCAGCAGCAAAGCGGGAGCGGGAGTTGGAGCTGGCTACGAGCAGTACGTC. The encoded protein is CASSKAGAGVGAGYEQYV.

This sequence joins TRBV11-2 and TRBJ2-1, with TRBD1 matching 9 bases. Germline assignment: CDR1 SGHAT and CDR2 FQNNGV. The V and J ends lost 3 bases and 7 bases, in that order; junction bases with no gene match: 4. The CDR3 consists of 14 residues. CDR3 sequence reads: CASSFDRGNNEQFF. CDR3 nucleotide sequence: TGTGCCAGCAGCTTCGACAGGGGGAATAATGAGCAGTTCTTC.

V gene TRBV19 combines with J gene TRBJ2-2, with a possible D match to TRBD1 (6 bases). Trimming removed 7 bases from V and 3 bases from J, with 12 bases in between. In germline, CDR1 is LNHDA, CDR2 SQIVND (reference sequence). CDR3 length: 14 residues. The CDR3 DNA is TGTGCCAGTAATCCAGGGGTGGACACCGGGGAGCTGTTTTTT. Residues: CASNPGVDTGELFF.

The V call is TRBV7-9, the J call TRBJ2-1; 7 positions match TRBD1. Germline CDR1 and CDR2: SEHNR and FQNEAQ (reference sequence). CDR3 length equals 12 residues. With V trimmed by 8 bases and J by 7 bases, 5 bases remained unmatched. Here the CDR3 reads CASGRQGNEQFF. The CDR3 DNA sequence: TGTGCCAGCGGCAGACAGGGAAATGAGCAGTTCTTC.

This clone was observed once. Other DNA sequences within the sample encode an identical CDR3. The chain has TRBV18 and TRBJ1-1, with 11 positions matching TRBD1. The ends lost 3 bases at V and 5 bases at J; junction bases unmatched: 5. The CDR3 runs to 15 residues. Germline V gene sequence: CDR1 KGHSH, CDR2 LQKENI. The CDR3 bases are TGTGCCAGCTCACCTGGACAGGGGGCTGGAACTGAAGCTTTCTTT. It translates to CASSPGQGAGTEAFF.

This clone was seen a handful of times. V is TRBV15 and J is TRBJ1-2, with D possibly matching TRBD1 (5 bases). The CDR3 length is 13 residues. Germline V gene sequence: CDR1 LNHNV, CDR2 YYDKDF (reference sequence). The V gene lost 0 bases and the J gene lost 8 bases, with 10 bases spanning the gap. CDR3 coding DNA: TGTGCCACCAGCAGAGAAAGAAGGGGAGGCTACACCTTC. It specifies CATSRERRGGYTF.

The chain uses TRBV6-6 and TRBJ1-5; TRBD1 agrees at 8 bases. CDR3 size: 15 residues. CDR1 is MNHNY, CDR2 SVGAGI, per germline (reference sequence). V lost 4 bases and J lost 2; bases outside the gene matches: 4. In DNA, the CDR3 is TGTGCCAGCAGTTCTGTGGACAGGGGCAATCAGCCCCAGCATTTT. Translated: CASSSVDRGNQPQHF.

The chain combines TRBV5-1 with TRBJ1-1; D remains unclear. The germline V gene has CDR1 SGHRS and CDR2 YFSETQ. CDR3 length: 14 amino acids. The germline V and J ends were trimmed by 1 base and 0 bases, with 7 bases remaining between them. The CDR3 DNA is TGCGCCAGCAGCTTGTTGACAATGAACACTGAAGCTTTCTTT. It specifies CASSLLTMNTEAFF.

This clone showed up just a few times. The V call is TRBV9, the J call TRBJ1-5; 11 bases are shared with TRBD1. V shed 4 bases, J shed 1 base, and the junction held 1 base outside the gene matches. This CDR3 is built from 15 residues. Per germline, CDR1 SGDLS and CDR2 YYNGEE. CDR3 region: CASSRTGGSNQPQHF. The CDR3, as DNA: TGTGCCAGCAGCCGGACAGGGGGCAGCAATCAGCCCCAGCATTTT.

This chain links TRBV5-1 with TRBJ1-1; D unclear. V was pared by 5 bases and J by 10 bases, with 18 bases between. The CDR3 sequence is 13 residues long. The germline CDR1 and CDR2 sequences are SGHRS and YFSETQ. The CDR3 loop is CASRLSSEAGAFF. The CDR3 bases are TGCGCCAGCAGGCTATCGTCGGAGGCAGGAGCTTTCTTT.

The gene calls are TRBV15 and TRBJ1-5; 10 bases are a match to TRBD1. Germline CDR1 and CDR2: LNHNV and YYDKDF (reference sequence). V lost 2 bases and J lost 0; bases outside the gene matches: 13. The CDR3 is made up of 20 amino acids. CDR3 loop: CATSRFPDRGGLYSNQPQHF. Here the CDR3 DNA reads TGTGCCACCAGCAGATTCCCGGACAGGGGGGGGCTTTATAGCAATCAGCCCCAGCATTTT.

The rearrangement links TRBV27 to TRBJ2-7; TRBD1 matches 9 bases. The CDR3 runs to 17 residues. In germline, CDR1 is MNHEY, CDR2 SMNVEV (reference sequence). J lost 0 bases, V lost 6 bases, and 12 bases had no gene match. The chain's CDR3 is CASSYKGGTGTSYEQYF. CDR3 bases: TGTGCCAGCAGCTACAAGGGAGGGACAGGGACCTCCTACGAGCAGTACTTC.